This TCR beta chain emerged from a study of cytomegalovirus exposure and HLA in healthy donors. Overall study results and limits: DRB1 had the most TCR associations and HLA-C the fewest, a later analysis found, with rates varying by HLA locus. A later analysis linked about 17,000 TCR beta sequences to HLA alleles at 0.05 false discovery rate.

CDR1 is MNHEY and CDR2 is SMNVEV in the germline V gene (reference sequence). V shed 5 bases and J shed 5 bases, with 18 bases lying between them. This CDR3 region has 15 residues. Turning to this clone: The antigen remains unidentified.

In the PCR, 60 Vbeta and 13 Jbeta primers were used. The assay was immunoSEQ multiplex PCR, and TCRdb's table has in-frame clones only and misses some. The sample consists of about 130,000 clones, roughly 82% of them appearing once. The source of this sequence is a boy aged 5-17 years in good health and CMV-seronegative. The chain joins TRBV27 to TRBJ2-5, with a weak D call TRBD1 (7 bases). Specimen: PBMCs. The CDR3 loop reads CASSPRGTVRETQYF. The CDR3 DNA is TGTGCCAGCAGTCCCCGGGGGACAGTCCGGGAGACCCAGTACTTC.